This passage covers 31 T cell receptor beta chains from one sample sequenced in a study of preoperative IRX-2 immunotherapy in early breast cancer. Treatment of the sample: preoperative locoregional IRX-2 cytokine immunotherapy. Repertoires were generated with immunoSEQ multiplex PCR, while TCRdb's copy carries only in-frame clones and drops some. The profile shows approximately 2,100 clones, roughly two thirds of them singletons. This specimen was tumor tissue, taken before IRX-2 immunotherapy. All receptors come from a human donor with breast cancer.

The J gene is TRBJ1-3, the V gene TRBV11-3, with 7 bases that match TRBD1. CDR1 SGHNT and CDR2 YENEEA come from the germline V gene. CDR3 length: 14 residues. V shed 6 bases, J shed 2 bases, and the junction held 4 bases outside the gene matches. The CDR3 protein is CASRRGQTGNTIYF. In DNA form, the CDR3 reads TGTGCCAGCAGGAGGGGGCAGACTGGAAACACCATATATTTT.

This chain joins TRBV6-8 and TRBJ2-1; TRBD1 might be the D (6 bases). The CDR3 totals 15 residues. Trimming stripped 2 bases from V and 8 bases from J, with 16 bases between. From germline, CDR1 is MNHGY and CDR2 SAAAGT. CDR3 nucleotides: TGTGCCAGCAGTTACGGGGGCCTCCTTTTGGATGAGCAGTTCTTC. Its translation is CASSYGGLLLDEQFF.

This chain links TRBV10-3 with TRBJ1-3; TRBD1 matches at 7 bases. The V segment lost 5 bases and the J segment 3 bases; nucleotides outside the gene matches: 7. The CDR3 loop spans 15 amino acids. Per the germline V gene, CDR1 is ENHRY and CDR2 is SYGVKD. The CDR3 is CAISSRGSDGNTIYF. In nucleotides, the CDR3 is TGTGCCATCAGTAGCAGGGGGTCGGATGGAAACACCATATATTTT.

The chain joins TRBV18 to TRBJ1-1; 7 bases line up with TRBD1. The trim removed 3 bases at V and 7 bases at J, leaving 11 bases unmatched. This CDR3 comprises 15 residues. CDR1 is KGHSH, CDR2 LQKENI, per germline. The CDR3 DNA sequence: TGTGCCAGCTCACCCCGACAGGGAAGGGATATTGAAGCTTTCTTT. Its protein product is CASSPRQGRDIEAFF. Variable domain in full (rest from reference TRBV18 and TRBJ1-1): NAGVMQNPRHLVRRRGQEARLRCSPMKGHSHVYWYRQLPEEGLKFMVYLQKENIIDESGMPKERFSAEFPKEGPSILRIQQVVRGDSAAYFCASSPRQGRDIEAFFGQGTRLTVV.

The genes are TRBV5-1 and TRBJ2-7; 11 bases map to TRBD2. The CDR3 has 16 residues. The V and J ends lost 0 bases and 6 bases, in that order; junction bases with no gene match: 8. Germline CDR1 and CDR2: SGHRS and YFSETQ. CDR3 sequence (DNA): TGCGCCAGCAGCTTGGTAGCGGGGGGGCCCCTGTTCGAGCAGTACGTC. Protein product: CASSLVAGGPLFEQYV.

The chain recombines TRBV18 with TRBJ1-2; 8 bases line up with TRBD1. Germline V CDR1 and CDR2: KGHSH, LQKENI. CDR3 length equals 16 residues. Unmatched junction bases numbered 7, after V lost 3 bases and J lost 1 base. Here the CDR3 DNA reads TGTGCCAGCTCACCCAGGCCGGGACAGGTTAACTATGGCTACACCTTC. Translated, it gives CASSPRPGQVNYGYTF.

The DNA of the CDR3 is TGTGCCAGCAGCTCGTTCAACACGGACAGGGATGGCTACACCTTC. Protein product: CASSSFNTDRDGYTF. The V call is TRBV12-1, the J call TRBJ1-2; TRBD1 is taken as the D call from the table, unchecked against the DNA. TRBV12-1 is listed as a pseudogene. This CDR3 spans 15 amino acids.

This clone counts as large (0.1 to 1%). The chain combines TRBV11-3 with TRBJ1-1; D not certain. From germline, CDR1 is SGHNT and CDR2 YENEEA. V was clipped by 1 base and J by 0 bases, with 9 bases between them. This CDR3 comprises 15 residues. The DNA for the CDR3 is TGTGCCAGCAGCTTAGTTCTGGTCATGAACACTGAAGCTTTCTTT. It encodes CASSLVLVMNTEAFF.

Notes on this clone: The junction and the germline gene differ at one end; a read error may be behind it. The chain employs TRBV6-8 and TRBJ1-1; 8 bases align to TRBD1. This CDR3 comprises 14 residues. Per germline, CDR1 MNHGY and CDR2 SAAAGT. The chain's CDR3 is CAISQTGANTEAFF. In DNA form, the CDR3 reads TGTGCCATCAGTCAGACAGGGGCGAACACTGAAGCTTTCTTT.

There are a few counts of this clone. This chain links TRBV18 with TRBJ1-3; D is unresolved. The germline V gene encodes CDR1 KGHSH and CDR2 LQKENI. V shed 5 bases and J shed 2 bases, with 7 bases lying between them. The CDR3 extends over 13 amino acids. CDR3 loop: CASSGETGNTIYF. Here the CDR3 DNA reads TGTGCCAGCTCAGGGGAAACTGGAAACACCATATATTTT. The full variable domain, completed using reference TRBV18 and TRBJ1-3, is NAGVMQNPRHLVRRRGQEARLRCSPMKGHSHVYWYRQLPEEGLKFMVYLQKENIIDESGMPKERFSAEFPKEGPSILRIQQVVRGDSAAYFCASSGETGNTIYFGEGSWLTVV.

This chain links TRBV28 with TRBJ2-4, with D tentatively TRBD1 or TRBD2 (5 bases each). From germline, CDR1 is MDHEN and CDR2 SYDVKM. V was shortened by 5 bases and J by 6 bases, with 14 bases between the two germline ends. This CDR3 is built from 14 residues. The CDR3 protein is CASSAPGRVNIQYF. DNA of the CDR3: TGTGCCAGCAGTGCCCCGGGACGGGTAAACATTCAGTACTTC.

In its sample, this clone ranks as large (0.1 to 1%). The chain uses TRBV15 and TRBJ1-1, with no clear D. Per germline, CDR1 LNHNV and CDR2 YYDKDF (reference sequence). V dropped 3 bases and J dropped 1 base, with 12 bases sitting between them. This CDR3 has 15 residues. The CDR3 is CATSSENIGNTEAFF. Here the CDR3 DNA reads TGTGCCACCAGCAGTGAGAACATTGGGAACACTGAAGCTTTCTTT.

In its sample, this clone was seen a few times. The rearrangement links TRBV11-3 to TRBJ2-5; 15 bases fit TRBD2. Trimming removed 3 bases from V and 5 bases from J; junction bases left unmatched: 4. The length of the CDR3 is 16 residues. Germline V gene sequence: CDR1 SGHNT, CDR2 YENEEA. The CDR3 loop is CASSFGLAGGQETQYF. CDR3 in DNA: TGTGCCAGCAGCTTTGGACTAGCGGGGGGGCAGGAGACCCAGTACTTC.

J is TRBJ2-2 and V is TRBV6-7; D ambiguous. TRBV6-7 is assigned to the ORF class and has an uncertain function. Trimming removed 6 bases from V and 7 bases from J, with 6 bases in between. The CDR3 consists of 11 residues. CDR3: CASRWGGELFF. CDR3 DNA: TGTGCCAGCAGATGGGGCGGGGAGCTGTTTTTT.

This chain links TRBV6-8 with TRBJ1-2; TRBD1 is a possible D gene (5 bases). The CDR3 is 14 residues long. Trimming left V 6 bases short and J 0 bases short, with 11 bases between. The germline V gene has CDR1 MNHGY and CDR2 SAAAGT. This chain's CDR3 is CASSRDGANYGYTF. CDR3 sequence (DNA): TGTGCCAGCAGCCGGGACGGAGCTAACTATGGCTACACCTTC.

The rearrangement links TRBV19 to TRBJ1-1, with 10 bases fitting TRBD1. Germline values: CDR1 LNHDA, CDR2 SQIVND (reference sequence). V trimming: 4 bases; J trimming: 6 bases; junction bases outside the gene matches: 2. The CDR3 extends over 13 amino acids. The CDR3 sequence is CASSTGQGPEAFF. DNA for the CDR3: TGTGCCAGTAGTACGGGACAGGGGCCTGAAGCTTTCTTT. Full variable domain (rest looked up from reference TRBV19 and TRBJ1-1): DGGITQSPKYLFRKEGQNVTLSCEQNLNHDAMYWYRQDPGQGLRLIYYSQIVNDFQKGDIAEGYSVSREKKESFPLTVTSAQKNPTAFYLCASSTGQGPEAFFGQGTRLTVV.

The V and J genes are TRBV6-8 and TRBJ2-7; weak D call: TRBD1 (6 bases). The V gene's germline CDR1 is MNHGY and CDR2 SAAAGT. Trimming took 5 bases from V and 2 from J, leaving 13 bases between them. CDR3 length equals 14 residues. The chain's CDR3 is CASSDGTGPYEQYV. The CDR3 DNA reads as TGTGCCAGCAGTGACGGAACAGGGCCCTACGAGCAGTACGTC.

The chain couples TRBV19 to TRBJ1-5; D is possibly TRBD1 (5 bases). Per germline, CDR1 LNHDA and CDR2 SQIVND (reference sequence). Trimming removed 0 bases at V and 6 bases at J, with 9 bases between. The CDR3 totals 14 residues. The DNA of the CDR3 is TGTGCCAGTAGTATAGAGGAGGGGACTCAGCCCCAGCATTTT. The encoded protein is CASSIEEGTQPQHF.

This rearrangement joins TRBV5-1 to TRBJ1-1; maybe TRBD1 (5 bases). V lost 4 bases and J 3 bases, leaving 13 bases between the germline ends. There are 14 residues in the CDR3. The germline gives CDR1 SGHRS, CDR2 YFSETQ. For the CDR3, the DNA is TGCGCCAGCAGCGAGCTCGGGGGGGACACTGAAGCTTTCTTT. It encodes CASSELGGDTEAFF.

J is TRBJ1-5 and V is TRBV28; maybe TRBD1 (6 bases). V dropped 5 bases and J dropped 4 bases, with 12 bases sitting between them. This CDR3 is 14 amino acids long. Germline V gene lookup returns CDR1 MDHEN and CDR2 SYDVKM. CDR3 protein: CASSLQGPNQPQHF. The DNA of the CDR3 is TGTGCCAGCAGTCTCCAGGGGCCAAATCAGCCCCAGCATTTT.

The chain has TRBV18 and TRBJ2-7; D gene ambiguous. In germline, CDR1 is KGHSH, CDR2 LQKENI. The CDR3 runs 14 residues. V was pared by 6 bases and J by 0 bases, with 12 bases between. DNA for the CDR3: TGTGCCAGCTCCCGAAGGGCTTCCTCCTACGAGCAGTACTTC. This codes for CASSRRASSYEQYF.

In its sample, this clone was seen a few times. The rearrangement joins TRBV12-5 to TRBJ2-1; D perhaps matches TRBD2 (5 bases). The CDR3 has 12 residues. CDR1 LGHNT and CDR2 FRNRAP come from the germline V gene. The CDR3 spells CASGNPNNEQFF. In DNA, the CDR3 is TGTGCCAGCGGTAACCCGAACAATGAGCAGTTCTTC.

This clone showed up just a few times. Written as DNA, the CDR3 is TGTGCCTCTAACTCGCGGGACAGGTACTATGGCTACACCTTC. Protein: CASNSRDRYYGYTF. The chain carries TRBV19 and TRBJ1-2, with TRBD1 identical over 8 bases. Germline CDR1 is LNHDA and CDR2 is SQIVND (reference sequence). The CDR3 is 14 amino acids. Trimming took 11 bases from V and 3 from J; bases not matched to a gene: 11.

This chain uses TRBV6-8 with TRBJ2-7, with 7 nucleotides matching TRBD2. This CDR3 has 15 amino acids. Unmatched junction bases numbered 8, after V lost 6 bases and J lost 0 bases. Germline CDR1 is MNHGY and CDR2 is SAAAGT. CDR3 sequence: CASRSRDYRSYEQYF. CDR3 DNA: TGTGCCAGCAGGAGCCGGGACTACCGCTCCTACGAGCAGTACTTC.

The chain joins TRBV10-3 to TRBJ2-7; D remains ambiguous. The CDR3 sequence is 13 residues long. Per germline, CDR1 ENHRY and CDR2 SYGVKD. V was trimmed by 2 bases and J by 4 bases, leaving 9 bases between them. The CDR3 sequence is CAISEEAMYEQYF. CDR3 nucleotides: TGTGCCATCAGTGAGGAAGCAATGTACGAGCAGTACTTC.

The J gene is TRBJ2-1, the V gene TRBV6-8; 9 bases fit TRBD1. In germline, CDR1 is MNHGY, CDR2 SAAAGT. Trimming cost V 6 bases and J 1 base; bases outside gene matches: 13. The CDR3 sequence is 18 residues long. The chain's CDR3 is CASRRGQGADRSYNEQFF. CDR3 nucleotides: TGTGCCAGCAGAAGGGGACAGGGCGCGGATCGGTCCTACAATGAGCAGTTCTTC.

A few counts support this clone. The chain links TRBV30 to TRBJ1-4; TRBD1 might be the D (5 bases). CDR3 length equals 15 residues. The germline V gene has CDR1 GTSNPN and CDR2 SVGIG (reference sequence). V was pared by 5 bases and J by 2 bases, with 15 bases between. CDR3 protein: CAWAPPGRTNEKLFF. The CDR3 DNA reads TGTGCCTGGGCTCCCCCGGGGCGGACTAATGAAAAACTGTTTTTT. The full variable domain, completed using reference TRBV30 and TRBJ1-4, is SQTIHQWPATLVQPVGSPLSLECTVEGTSNPNLYWYRQAAGRGLQLLFYSVGIGQISSEVPQNLSASRPQDRQFILSSKKLLLSDSGFYLCAWAPPGRTNEKLFFGSGTQLSVL.

This chain uses TRBV28 with TRBJ1-1; D unclear. Between the trimmed V and J ends, which lost 3 bases and 11 bases, there was a span of 13 bases. Germline V lookup: CDR1 MDHEN, CDR2 SYDVKM. This CDR3 comprises 12 residues. The CDR3 coding sequence is TGTGCCAGCAGTTTCGGACGCGTTGATGCTTTCTTT. It yields the protein CASSFGRVDAFF.

This clone was seen a few times. The genes are TRBV19 and TRBJ1-3; D is unresolved. The germline CDR1 and CDR2 sequences are LNHDA and SQIVND (reference sequence). Trimming stripped 7 bases from V and 0 bases from J, with 13 bases between. This CDR3 comprises 15 residues. CDR3 protein: CASTLQRRSGNTIYF. The CDR3 DNA follows: TGTGCCAGTACCCTACAGCGGCGCTCTGGAAACACCATATATTTT.

The chain recombines TRBV28 with TRBJ1-5; a weak D match, TRBD1 (5 bases). Trimming cost V 7 bases and J 1 base, with 14 bases left between them. Germline CDR1 reads MDHEN; CDR2 reads SYDVKM. There are 15 residues in the CDR3. The CDR3 protein is CASIGGEMSNQPQHF. CDR3 DNA sequence: TGTGCCAGCATTGGGGGTGAGATGAGCAATCAGCCCCAGCATTTT.

This clone was observed a few times. The chain employs TRBV19 and TRBJ1-4, with 10 bases aligning to TRBD1. Per germline, CDR1 LNHDA and CDR2 SQIVND (reference sequence). With V trimmed by 4 bases and J by 8 bases, 4 bases remained unmatched. This CDR3 has 14 residues. DNA for the CDR3: TGTGCCAGTAGTACGACAGGGGGCGTGGAAAAACTGTTTTTT. Its translation is CASSTTGGVEKLFF.